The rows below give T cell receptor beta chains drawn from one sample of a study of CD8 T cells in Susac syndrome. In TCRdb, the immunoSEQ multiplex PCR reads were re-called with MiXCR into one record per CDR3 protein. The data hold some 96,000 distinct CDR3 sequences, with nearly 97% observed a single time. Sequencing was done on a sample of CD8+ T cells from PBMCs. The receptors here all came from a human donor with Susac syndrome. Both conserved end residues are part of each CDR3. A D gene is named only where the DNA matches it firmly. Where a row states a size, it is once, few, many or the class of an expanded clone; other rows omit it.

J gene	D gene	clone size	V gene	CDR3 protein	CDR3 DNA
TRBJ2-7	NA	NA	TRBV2	CASTSEGPGTSEQYF	TGTGCCAGCACCTCGGAAGGACCGGGGACCTCCGAGCAGTACTTC
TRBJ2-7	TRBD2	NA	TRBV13	CASSPIGGGIYEQYF	TGTGCCAGCAGCCCTATCGGGGGAGGGATTTACGAGCAGTACTTC
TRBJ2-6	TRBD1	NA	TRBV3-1	CASSPTGEASSGANVLTF	TGTGCCAGCAGCCCTACAGGGGAAGCATCCTCTGGGGCCAACGTCCTGACTTTC
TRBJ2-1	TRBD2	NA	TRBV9	CASSVAGGAVNEQFF	TGTGCCAGCAGCGTAGCCGGGGGGGCGGTCAATGAGCAGTTCTTC
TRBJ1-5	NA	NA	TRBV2	CASGDSYYSNQPQHF	TGTGCCAGCGGGGACTCCTACTATAGCAATCAGCCCCAGCATTTT
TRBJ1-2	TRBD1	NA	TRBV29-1	CSTPDRSRGYTF	TGCAGCACCCCGGACAGGTCGCGGGGCTACACCTTC
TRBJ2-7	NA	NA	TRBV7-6	CASSFGGSLYEQYF	TGTGCCAGCAGCTTTGGGGGGAGCCTCTACGAGCAGTACTTC
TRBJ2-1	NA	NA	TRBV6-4	CASSDRLLLEPFF	TGTGCCAGCAGTGACCGACTGCTTCTCGAGCCGTTCTTC
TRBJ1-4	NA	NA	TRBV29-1	CSARWGEKLFF	TGCAGCGCCCGGTGGGGTGAAAAACTGTTTTTT
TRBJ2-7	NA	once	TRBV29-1	CSVEGGDYEQYF	TGCAGCGTTGAAGGCGGAGACTACGAGCAGTACTTC
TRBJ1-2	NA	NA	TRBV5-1	CASSSLGDNYGYTF	TGCGCCAGCAGCTCGCTTGGGGACAACTATGGCTACACCTTC
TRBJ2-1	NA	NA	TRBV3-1	CASSQGWDGGDNEQFF	TGTGCCAGCAGCCAAGGCTGGGACGGGGGAGACAATGAGCAGTTCTTC
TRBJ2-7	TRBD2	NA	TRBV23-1	CASSETSGGGYEQYF	TGCGCCAGCAGTGAAACTAGCGGGGGGGGCTACGAGCAGTACTTC
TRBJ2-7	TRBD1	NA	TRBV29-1	CSATDLTGGYEQYF	TGCAGCGCGACGGATTTGACAGGGGGCTACGAGCAGTACTTC